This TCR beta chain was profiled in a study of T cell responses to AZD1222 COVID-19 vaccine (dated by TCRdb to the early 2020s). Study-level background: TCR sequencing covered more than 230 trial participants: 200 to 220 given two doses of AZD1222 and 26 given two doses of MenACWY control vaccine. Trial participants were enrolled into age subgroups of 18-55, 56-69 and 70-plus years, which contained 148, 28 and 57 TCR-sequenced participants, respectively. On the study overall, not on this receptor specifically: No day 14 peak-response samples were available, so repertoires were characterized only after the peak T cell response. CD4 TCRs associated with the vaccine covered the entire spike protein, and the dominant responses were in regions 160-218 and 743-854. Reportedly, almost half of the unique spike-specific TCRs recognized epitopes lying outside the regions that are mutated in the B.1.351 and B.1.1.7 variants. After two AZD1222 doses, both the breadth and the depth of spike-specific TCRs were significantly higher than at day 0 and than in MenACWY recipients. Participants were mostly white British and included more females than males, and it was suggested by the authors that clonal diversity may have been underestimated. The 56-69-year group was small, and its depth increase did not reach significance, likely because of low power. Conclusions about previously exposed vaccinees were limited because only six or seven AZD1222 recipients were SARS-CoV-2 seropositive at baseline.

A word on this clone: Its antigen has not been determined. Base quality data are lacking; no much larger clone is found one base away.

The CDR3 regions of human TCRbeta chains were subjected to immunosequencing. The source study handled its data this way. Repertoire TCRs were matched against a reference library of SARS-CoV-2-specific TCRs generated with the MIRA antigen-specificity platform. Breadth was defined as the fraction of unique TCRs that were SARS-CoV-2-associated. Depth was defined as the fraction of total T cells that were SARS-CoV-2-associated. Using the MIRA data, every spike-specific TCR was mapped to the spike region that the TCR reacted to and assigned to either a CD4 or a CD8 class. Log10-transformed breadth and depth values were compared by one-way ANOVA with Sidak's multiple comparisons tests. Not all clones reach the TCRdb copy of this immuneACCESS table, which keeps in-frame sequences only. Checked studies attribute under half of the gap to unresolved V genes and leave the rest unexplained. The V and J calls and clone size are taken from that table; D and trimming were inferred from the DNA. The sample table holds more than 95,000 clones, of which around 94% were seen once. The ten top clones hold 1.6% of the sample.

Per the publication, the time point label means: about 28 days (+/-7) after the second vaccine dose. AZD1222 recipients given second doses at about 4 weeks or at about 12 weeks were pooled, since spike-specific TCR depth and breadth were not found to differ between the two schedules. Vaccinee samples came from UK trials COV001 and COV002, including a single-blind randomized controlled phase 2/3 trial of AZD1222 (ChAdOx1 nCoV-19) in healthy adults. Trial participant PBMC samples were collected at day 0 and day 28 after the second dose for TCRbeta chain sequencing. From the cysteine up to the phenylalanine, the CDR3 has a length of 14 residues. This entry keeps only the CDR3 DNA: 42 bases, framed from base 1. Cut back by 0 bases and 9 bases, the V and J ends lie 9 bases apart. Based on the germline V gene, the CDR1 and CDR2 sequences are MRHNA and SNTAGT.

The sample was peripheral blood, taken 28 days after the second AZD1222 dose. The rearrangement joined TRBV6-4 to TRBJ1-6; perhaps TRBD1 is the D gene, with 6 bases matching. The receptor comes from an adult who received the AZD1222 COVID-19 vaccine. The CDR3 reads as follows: CASSDSTGSSPLHF. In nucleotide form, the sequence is TGTGCCAGCAGTGACTCCACAGGGAGTTCACCCCTCCACTTT.